A selection of T cell receptor beta chains follows, all from one sample in a study of vaccination and CD4 T cells after COVID-19. Their antigen targets remain unknown. Each CDR3 protein gets one entry after TCRdb re-called the PCR reads with MiXCR. Among approximately 20,000 distinct CDR3 sequences listed, about 48% were seen once. Material: CD4+ T cells from blood, cultured in vitro. Source of these receptors: a human donor who had recovered from COVID-19. Each CDR3 is given with its conserved first and last residue. A D gene is named only where the DNA matches it firmly. Clone size is shown for a subset of rows, as once, few, many or a class of expanded clone.

clone size	V gene	D gene	J gene	CDR3 length	CDR3 protein	CDR3 DNA
NA	TRBV5-4	NA	TRBJ2-1	16	CASSPRDAVGLYEQFF	TGTGCCAGCAGCCCTAGGGACGCAGTGGGGCTTTATGAGCAGTTCTTC
once	TRBV28	NA	TRBJ1-6	15	CASSFPRGAGSPLHF	TGTGCCAGCAGCTTCCCGAGGGGCGCGGGTTCACCCCTCCACTTT
few	TRBV6-2/TRBV6-3	NA	TRBJ2-5	14	CASSRNGIAETQYF	TGTGCCAGCAGTCGAAACGGGATCGCTGAGACCCAGTACTTC
few	TRBV10-3	TRBD1	TRBJ1-3	14	CAIGTGATGNTIYF	TGTGCCATCGGGACAGGGGCTACTGGAAACACCATATATTTT
NA	TRBV11-3	TRBD2	TRBJ2-1	14	CASSLDLKREEQFF	TGTGCCAGCAGCTTAGATTTAAAGCGGGAGGAGCAGTTCTTC
NA	TRBV29-1	TRBD2	TRBJ2-3	12	CSVVTSGGTQYF	TGCAGCGTTGTGACTAGCGGGGGAACGCAGTATTTT
NA	TRBV7-2	TRBD1	TRBJ2-2	17	CASSLPGTGRDTGELFF	TGTGCCAGCAGCTTACCGGGGACAGGGCGGGACACCGGGGAGCTGTTTTTT
NA	TRBV2	NA	TRBJ2-7	12	CASTLEPNKQYF	TGTGCCAGCACCCTAGAACCAAACAAGCAGTACTTC
few	TRBV7-9	TRBD1	TRBJ2-7	20	CASSPLFWRQQGTPASEQYF	TGTGCCAGCAGCCCACTCTTCTGGCGTCAACAGGGGACCCCGGCCTCCGAGCAGTACTTC
once	TRBV5-4	NA	TRBJ2-5	13	CASSLRSRETQYF	TGTGCCAGCAGCTTGCGTTCTCGGGAGACCCAGTACTTC
NA	TRBV7-2	NA	TRBJ2-1	15	CASSQFGPAYNEQFF	TGTGCCAGCAGCCAATTCGGACCCGCCTACAATGAGCAGTTCTTC
NA	TRBV12-1	NA	TRBJ1-2	14	CASSFRDVGRSYTF	TGTGCCAGCAGCTTTCGGGATGTGGGCAGATCCTACACCTTC
NA	TRBV20-1	NA	TRBJ1-1	15	CSANKGLLMNTEAFF	TGCAGTGCTAATAAGGGCCTTCTTATGAACACTGAAGCTTTCTTT
NA	TRBV20-1	TRBD1	TRBJ1-1	14	CSATRQGAFTEAFF	TGCAGTGCCACTCGACAGGGGGCGTTCACTGAAGCTTTCTTT
NA	TRBV24-1	NA	TRBJ2-7	13	CATSDGFSYEQYF	TGTGCCACCAGTGATGGCTTCTCCTACGAGCAGTACTTC
few	TRBV6-1	TRBD1	TRBJ1-5	13	CASSRDRDQPQHF	TGTGCCAGCAGTCGGGACAGAGATCAGCCCCAGCATTTT
NA	TRBV12-5	NA	TRBJ2-5	15	CASGLVPGYQETQYF	TGTGCTAGTGGTTTGGTACCCGGTTACCAAGAGACCCAGTACTTC
NA	TRBV7-4	TRBD1	TRBJ1-5	14	CASSIGQEYQPQHF	TGTGCCAGCAGCATCGGACAGGAGTACCAGCCCCAGCATTTT
NA	TRBV5-1	TRBD1	TRBJ1-2	15	CASSRGDRVNYGYTF	TGCGCCAGCAGCCGCGGGGACAGGGTTAACTATGGCTACACCTTC
few	TRBV6-2/TRBV6-3	NA	TRBJ2-7	12	CATNSRVYEQYF	TGTGCCACGAACTCCAGGGTGTACGAGCAGTACTTC
few	TRBV7-6	NA	TRBJ1-4	15	CASSFSGQALEKLFF	TGTGCCAGCAGCTTTTCTGGGCAGGCACTTGAAAAACTGTTTTTT
NA	TRBV20-1	TRBD1	TRBJ1-2	14	CSAKGTGGTYGYTF	TGCAGTGCTAAGGGGACAGGGGGCACCTATGGCTACACCTTC
NA	TRBV15	NA	TRBJ1-6	17	CATSRDSTLVINSPLHF	TGTGCCACCAGCAGAGATTCAACCCTGGTCATTAATTCACCCCTCCACTTT
few	TRBV6-1	TRBD1	TRBJ1-1	18	CATKGQGEWGEPDTEAFF	TGTGCCACCAAGGGACAGGGGGAGTGGGGTGAACCGGACACTGAAGCTTTCTTT
few	TRBV20-1	NA	TRBJ2-7	12	CSVRAQNYEQYF	TGCAGTGTTAGAGCTCAGAACTACGAGCAGTACTTC
NA	TRBV6-1	NA	TRBJ2-7	13	CASQGGTFYEQYF	TGTGCCAGCCAGGGAGGCACTTTCTACGAGCAGTACTTC
few	TRBV10-2	TRBD1	TRBJ1-6	18	CASPEDGADRGRGSPLHF	TGCGCCAGCCCTGAAGACGGGGCTGACAGGGGGAGGGGGTCACCCCTCCACTTT
NA	TRBV20-1	NA	TRBJ2-7	15	CSARDERPFGSEQYF	TGCAGTGCTAGAGATGAAAGGCCCTTCGGGTCCGAGCAGTACTTC